Given below is one T cell receptor beta chain in context. Germline CDR1 reads MGHRA; CDR2 reads YSYEKL. The CDR3 sequence is 16 residues long. Between the trimmed V and J ends, which lost 5 bases and 5 bases, there was a span of 21 bases. The assay was immunoSEQ multiplex PCR, and TCRdb's table has in-frame clones only and misses some. The sample contains under 95,000 clones, about 94% of which appear only once. The data belong to a study of technical replicates of blood from a few donors. The chain links TRBV4-1 to TRBJ1-1; D is uncertain. This TCR derives from a human donor in good health. The specimen was T cells isolated from PBMCs. The CDR3 DNA reads TGCGCCAGCAGCGCCCACCTACAGCTCGCCGCAACTGAAGCTTTCTTT. It is translated as CASSAHLQLAATEAFF.